A single sample is the source of the 14 T cell receptor beta chains below, sequenced in a study of blood T cell repertoires in COVID-19. Sequencing used immunoSEQ multiplex PCR; TCRdb keeps in-frame clones, though not all of them. The sample includes about 200,000 clones, approximately 80% of them seen just once. The specimen sequenced was peripheral blood. The receptors were gathered from an elderly woman with acute or convalescent COVID-19.

The chain links TRBV6-6 to TRBJ1-4, with a weak D call TRBD1 (6 bases). This CDR3 is 16 amino acids long. In germline, CDR1 is MNHNY, CDR2 SVGAGI (reference sequence). Trimming cost V 4 bases and J 7 bases, with 19 bases left between them. The CDR3 sequence is CASSFSGALHSEKLFF. CDR3 bases: TGTGCCAGCAGTTTCTCAGGGGCGCTTCATAGTGAAAAACTGTTTTTT.

The CDR3 region has the DNA TGTGCCTGGATTGTGACAGGGGGAAACACCATATATTTT. Its translation: CAWIVTGGNTIYF. The V call is TRBV30, the J call TRBJ1-3, with 7 bases aligning to TRBD1. The CDR3 contains 13 residues. Germline V gives CDR1 GTSNPN, CDR2 SVGIG (reference sequence). Trimming at V came to 4 bases and at J to 4 bases, leaving 4 bases not matched to a gene.

In this sample, this clone turned up a few times. The chain is built from TRBV18 and TRBJ1-4; TRBD1 matches 9 bases. Germline CDR1 and CDR2: KGHSH and LQKENI. The CDR3 runs to 16 residues. With V trimmed by 2 bases and J by 3 bases, 4 bases remained unmatched. CDR3 region: CASSPFRQGANEKLFF. In nucleotides, the CDR3 is TGTGCCAGCTCACCATTTCGACAGGGGGCTAATGAAAAACTGTTTTTT.

The V gene is TRBV11-1, the J gene TRBJ1-1; D perhaps matches TRBD1 (5 bases). In germline, CDR1 is SGHAT, CDR2 FQDESV (reference sequence). The CDR3 has 14 residues. V was cut by 6 bases and J by 9 bases, with 20 bases left in between. The DNA of the CDR3 is TGTGCCAGCAGGGTAACGGACATCTCTTTCAAAGCTTTCTTT. Translating gives CASRVTDISFKAFF.

This chain uses TRBV10-1 with TRBJ2-2, with TRBD1 matching 7 bases. Germline CDR1 and CDR2: WNHNN and SYGVQD (reference sequence). CDR3 size: 13 residues. Trimming at V came to 9 bases and at J to 4 bases, leaving 5 bases not matched to a gene. The CDR3 protein is CASRQGGTGELFF. The CDR3 bases are TGCGCCAGTAGACAGGGTGGCACCGGGGAGCTGTTTTTT.

V usage is TRBV2 and J usage is TRBJ2-3; maybe TRBD2 (5 bases). Germline V CDR1 and CDR2: SNHLY, FYNNEI. Between the trimmed V and J ends, which lost 6 bases and 5 bases, there was a span of 12 bases. The CDR3 runs 13 residues. In nucleotides, the CDR3 is TGTGCCAGCAGCCTCGAGGGCCAAGATACGCAGTATTTT. Its translation is CASSLEGQDTQYF.

The V call is TRBV30, the J call TRBJ2-1; tentative D call: TRBD2 (7 bases). V was trimmed by 0 bases and J by 5 bases, leaving 17 bases between them. The CDR3 is 16 amino acids. The V gene's germline CDR1 is GTSNPN and CDR2 SVGIG (reference sequence). The CDR3 DNA reads TGTGCCTGGAGTGTATGGGGGGGCAGAAAAGACAATGAGCAGTTCTTC. Translation gives CAWSVWGGRKDNEQFF.

In its sample, this clone was seen once. This chain joins TRBV19 and TRBJ2-2; TRBD1 aligns across 8 bases. In germline, CDR1 is LNHDA, CDR2 SQIVND (reference sequence). This CDR3 has 14 amino acids. Trimming at V came to 4 bases and at J to 7 bases, leaving 5 bases not matched to a gene. The CDR3 loop reads CASSTQGADGELFF. CDR3 coding DNA: TGTGCCAGTAGTACCCAGGGGGCGGACGGGGAGCTGTTTTTT.

The rearrangement uses TRBV25-1 and TRBJ1-1; possible D gene TRBD1, 6 bases. The V and J ends lost 1 base and 1 base respectively, with 10 bases between them. CDR1 is MGHDK and CDR2 is SYGVNS in the germline V gene. The CDR3 loop spans 15 amino acids. The CDR3 DNA follows: TGTGCCAGCAGTGAATTGGGCAGGGGGAACACTGAAGCTTTCTTT. It yields the protein CASSELGRGNTEAFF.

This clone showed up just a few times. The junction shows a germline mismatch at one end, possibly a read error. V and J are TRBV7-2 and TRBJ2-3, with 10 nucleotides matching TRBD2. The CDR3 totals 15 residues. From germline, CDR1 is SGHTA and CDR2 FQGNSA. CDR3 in amino acids: CASSLAVRLAGVSDF. Here the CDR3 DNA reads TGTGCCAGCAGCTTAGCGGTTAGGCTAGCGGGAGTTTCCGACTTT.

This clone showed up just a few times. The V call is TRBV11-2, the J call TRBJ2-7; TRBD2 is a possible D gene (6 bases). The CDR3 is 15 amino acids. Trimming removed 2 bases from V and 1 base from J, with 12 bases in between. Germline CDR1 and CDR2: SGHAT and FQNNGV. The CDR3 spells CASSLWGEESYEQYF. The CDR3, as DNA: TGTGCCAGCAGCTTATGGGGGGAGGAGTCCTACGAGCAGTACTTC.

The chain recombines TRBV6-5 with TRBJ1-5; tentatively, D is TRBD1 (6 bases). Trimming took off 6 bases at V and 2 bases at J, with 14 bases between the two ends. The CDR3 has 15 amino acids. Germline CDR1 reads MNHEY; CDR2 reads SVGAGI. CDR3 DNA sequence: TGTGCCAGCAGCAAAACAGGGCCCCGCAATCAGCCCCAGCATTTT. As protein: CASSKTGPRNQPQHF.

This clone was counted once. The CDR3 DNA sequence: TGTGCCAGCAGTTCAACCCGGACAGCAACTGCCGAGCAGTACTTC. Translated: CASSSTRTATAEQYF. This chain links TRBV7-8 with TRBJ2-7, with TRBD1 as a possible D gene (6 bases). Germline V gene data show CDR1 as SGHVS and CDR2 as FQNEAQ. Trimming shortened V by 6 bases and J by 6 bases, and 21 bases separated the two germline ends. This CDR3 is built from 15 residues.

This CDR3 is CASSLAGQGIHEQYF. DNA for the CDR3: TGCGCCAGCAGCTTGGCAGGACAGGGGATTCACGAGCAGTACTTC. The chain joins TRBV5-1 to TRBJ2-7; TRBD1 matches at 9 bases. The CDR3 consists of 15 residues. Germline lookup yields CDR1 SGHRS and CDR2 YFSETQ. The V gene end was trimmed by 0 bases and the J gene end by 5 bases; junction bases not matched to a gene: 6.